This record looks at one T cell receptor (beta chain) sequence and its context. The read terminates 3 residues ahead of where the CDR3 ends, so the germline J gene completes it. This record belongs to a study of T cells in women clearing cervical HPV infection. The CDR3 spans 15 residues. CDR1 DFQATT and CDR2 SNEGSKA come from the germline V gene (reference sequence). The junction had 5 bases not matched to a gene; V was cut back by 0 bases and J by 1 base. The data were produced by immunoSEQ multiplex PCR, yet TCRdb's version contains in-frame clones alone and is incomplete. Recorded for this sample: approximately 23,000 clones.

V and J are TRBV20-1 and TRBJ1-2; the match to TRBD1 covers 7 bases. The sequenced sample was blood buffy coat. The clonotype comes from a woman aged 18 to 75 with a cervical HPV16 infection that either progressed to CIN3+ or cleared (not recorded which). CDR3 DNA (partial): TGCAGTGCTAGAGATTACGGGACAGTTAACTATGGC. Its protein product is CSARDYGTVNYG. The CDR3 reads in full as CSARDYGTVNYGYTF.